Sequencing of this T cell receptor beta chain was carried out in a study of cytomegalovirus exposure and HLA in healthy donors. The study sampled nominally healthy donors, though unrecorded immune exposures were likely. Comments on this clone: What it binds is unknown.

Findings of the study overall: Accurate prediction of most subjects' HLA-A and HLA-B alleles from TCR beta sequences was reported. Certain sequence variants were highly shared and formed a cluster, and this cluster was likely a sequencing artifact. In a later analysis, TCR beta V- and J-gene trimming showed a link to a missense DCLRE1C variant.

Primers: 60 Vbeta forward and 13 Jbeta reverse. Produced via immunoSEQ multiplex PCR; TCRdb's table is partial and in-frame only. This sample yields approximately 120,000 clones, of which over 65% are seen a single time; approximately 1.2% belongs to the top ten. V lost 4 bases and J 6 bases, leaving 11 bases between the germline ends. Germline V gene data show CDR1 as SGHKS and CDR2 as YYEKEE (reference sequence). The CDR3 is 12 amino acids. The chain uses TRBV5-5 and TRBJ2-7, with unresolved D. The specimen sequenced was PBMCs. The receptor was isolated from a man between 45 and 60 years old in good health and CMV-seronegative. The CDR3 DNA follows: TGTGCCAGCAGCCCCGCGTTGATCGAGCAGTACTTC. This codes for CASSPALIEQYF.